The 7 T cell receptor beta chains below all came from one sample that was sequenced in a study of OX40 agonist ivuxolimab in advanced cancers. Produced via immunoSEQ multiplex PCR; TCRdb's table is partial and in-frame only. Among around 72,000 clones listed, 75% to 90% were seen once. The sequences come from CD4+ or CD8+ T cells sorted from blood, collected in a trial of the OX40 agonist ivuxolimab. The receptors come from an adult with an advanced solid tumor such as melanoma, head and neck, liver or kidney cancer.

The chain is built from TRBV9 and TRBJ2-6; 9 bases match TRBD1. Looked up from germline, CDR1 is SGDLS and CDR2 is YYNGEE. The CDR3 spans 15 residues. The J segment lost 2 bases and the V segment lost 3 bases, leaving 0 bases of the junction unmatched. This CDR3 is CASSDRGPGANVLTF. CDR3 sequence (DNA): TGTGCCAGCAGCGACAGGGGGCCTGGGGCCAACGTCCTGACTTTC.

This clone has a handful of counts. V usage is TRBV19 and J usage is TRBJ1-1, with 7 nucleotides matching TRBD1. Germline CDR1 and CDR2: LNHDA and SQIVND (reference sequence). V was pared by 5 bases and J by 0 bases, with 6 bases of the junction left unmatched. The CDR3 loop spans 15 amino acids. DNA of the CDR3: TGTGCCAGTAGTTCACAGGGGAACTTGAACACTGAAGCTTTCTTT. It is translated as CASSSQGNLNTEAFF.

The chain carries TRBV25-1 and TRBJ1-4; no firm D call. The CDR3 has 15 residues. The germline gives CDR1 MGHDK, CDR2 SYGVNS. Trimming cost V 1 base and J 5 bases, with 11 bases left between them. CDR3 DNA sequence: TGTGCCAGCAGTGAATCGGGGATCTTAAATGAAAAACTGTTTTTT. Translation: CASSESGILNEKLFF. The variable domain in full, completed from reference TRBV25-1 and TRBJ1-4, reads EADIYQTPRYLVIGTGKKITLECSQTMGHDKMYWYQQDPGMELHLIHYSYGVNSTEKGDLSSESTVSRIRTEHFPLTLESARPSHTSQYLCASSESGILNEKLFFGSGTQLSVL.

The chain recombines TRBV28 with TRBJ2-7; tentative D call: TRBD2 (5 bases). Germline CDR1 is MDHEN and CDR2 is SYDVKM. CDR3 size: 14 residues. V lost 3 bases to trimming and J lost 2 bases, with 11 bases between them. The CDR3 DNA reads as TGTGCCAGCAGTTTCGGGGTACCGCCCTACGAGCAGTACTTC. Translating it yields CASSFGVPPYEQYF. Combining the CDR3 with reference TRBV28 and TRBJ2-7 gives the whole variable domain DVKVTQSSRYLVKRTGEKVFLECVQDMDHENMFWYRQDPGLGLRLIYFSYDVKMKEKGDIPEGYSVSREKKERFSLILESASTNQTSMYLCASSFGVPPYEQYFGPGTRLTVT.

V and J are TRBV5-1 and TRBJ2-5, with a possible D match to TRBD2 (6 bases). Trimming stripped 4 bases from V and 5 bases from J, with 18 bases between. CDR1 SGHRS and CDR2 YFSETQ come from the germline V gene. The CDR3 loop spans 15 amino acids. In nucleotides, the CDR3 is TGCGCCAGCAGCGACCTTGGTTCTAGCGTTGAGACCCAGTACTTC. Its translation is CASSDLGSSVETQYF.

In nucleotides, the CDR3 is TGTGCCAGCAGTGACCCTAAAAAGGGGGTAGCGGGGGCGGCTCACGAGCAGTACTTC. This translates into CASSDPKKGVAGAAHEQYF. This chain joins TRBV6-4 and TRBJ2-7, with 9 bases matching TRBD2. Germline trimming cut 2 bases from V and 5 bases from J; bases unmatched to any gene: 19. CDR1 MRHNA and CDR2 SNTAGT come from the germline V gene. The CDR3 runs to 19 residues.

The V gene is TRBV6-1, the J gene TRBJ2-1; a possible D gene is TRBD1 (6 bases). Per the germline V gene, CDR1 is MNHNS and CDR2 is SASEGT. The CDR3 is 16 residues long. Trimming removed 4 bases at V and 3 bases at J, with 16 bases between. CDR3 in amino acids: CASSAINRAFYNEQFF. Here the CDR3 DNA reads TGTGCCAGCAGTGCCATTAACAGGGCGTTCTACAATGAGCAGTTCTTC.